This T cell receptor (beta chain) was sequenced for a study of blood T cell repertoires in COVID-19. Generated by immunoSEQ multiplex PCR, the TCRdb table keeps only in-frame clones and is missing some. This table holds hundreds of thousands of clones, 85% to 90% found once. Per germline, CDR1 SGHTA and CDR2 FQGNSA. The J segment lost 8 bases and the V segment lost 5 bases, leaving 15 bases of the junction unmatched. The CDR3 covers 17 residues. The clonotype was recovered from a young woman with acute COVID-19. The chain links TRBV7-2 to TRBJ1-2, with 12 positions matching TRBD1. Sequences were obtained from PBMCs or T cells enriched from blood (not recorded which). CDR3 DNA: TGTGCCAGCAGCCTGGCGGGACAGGGGGCGATTAGCAGCGGCTACACCTTC. Amino acids: CASSLAGQGAISSGYTF.